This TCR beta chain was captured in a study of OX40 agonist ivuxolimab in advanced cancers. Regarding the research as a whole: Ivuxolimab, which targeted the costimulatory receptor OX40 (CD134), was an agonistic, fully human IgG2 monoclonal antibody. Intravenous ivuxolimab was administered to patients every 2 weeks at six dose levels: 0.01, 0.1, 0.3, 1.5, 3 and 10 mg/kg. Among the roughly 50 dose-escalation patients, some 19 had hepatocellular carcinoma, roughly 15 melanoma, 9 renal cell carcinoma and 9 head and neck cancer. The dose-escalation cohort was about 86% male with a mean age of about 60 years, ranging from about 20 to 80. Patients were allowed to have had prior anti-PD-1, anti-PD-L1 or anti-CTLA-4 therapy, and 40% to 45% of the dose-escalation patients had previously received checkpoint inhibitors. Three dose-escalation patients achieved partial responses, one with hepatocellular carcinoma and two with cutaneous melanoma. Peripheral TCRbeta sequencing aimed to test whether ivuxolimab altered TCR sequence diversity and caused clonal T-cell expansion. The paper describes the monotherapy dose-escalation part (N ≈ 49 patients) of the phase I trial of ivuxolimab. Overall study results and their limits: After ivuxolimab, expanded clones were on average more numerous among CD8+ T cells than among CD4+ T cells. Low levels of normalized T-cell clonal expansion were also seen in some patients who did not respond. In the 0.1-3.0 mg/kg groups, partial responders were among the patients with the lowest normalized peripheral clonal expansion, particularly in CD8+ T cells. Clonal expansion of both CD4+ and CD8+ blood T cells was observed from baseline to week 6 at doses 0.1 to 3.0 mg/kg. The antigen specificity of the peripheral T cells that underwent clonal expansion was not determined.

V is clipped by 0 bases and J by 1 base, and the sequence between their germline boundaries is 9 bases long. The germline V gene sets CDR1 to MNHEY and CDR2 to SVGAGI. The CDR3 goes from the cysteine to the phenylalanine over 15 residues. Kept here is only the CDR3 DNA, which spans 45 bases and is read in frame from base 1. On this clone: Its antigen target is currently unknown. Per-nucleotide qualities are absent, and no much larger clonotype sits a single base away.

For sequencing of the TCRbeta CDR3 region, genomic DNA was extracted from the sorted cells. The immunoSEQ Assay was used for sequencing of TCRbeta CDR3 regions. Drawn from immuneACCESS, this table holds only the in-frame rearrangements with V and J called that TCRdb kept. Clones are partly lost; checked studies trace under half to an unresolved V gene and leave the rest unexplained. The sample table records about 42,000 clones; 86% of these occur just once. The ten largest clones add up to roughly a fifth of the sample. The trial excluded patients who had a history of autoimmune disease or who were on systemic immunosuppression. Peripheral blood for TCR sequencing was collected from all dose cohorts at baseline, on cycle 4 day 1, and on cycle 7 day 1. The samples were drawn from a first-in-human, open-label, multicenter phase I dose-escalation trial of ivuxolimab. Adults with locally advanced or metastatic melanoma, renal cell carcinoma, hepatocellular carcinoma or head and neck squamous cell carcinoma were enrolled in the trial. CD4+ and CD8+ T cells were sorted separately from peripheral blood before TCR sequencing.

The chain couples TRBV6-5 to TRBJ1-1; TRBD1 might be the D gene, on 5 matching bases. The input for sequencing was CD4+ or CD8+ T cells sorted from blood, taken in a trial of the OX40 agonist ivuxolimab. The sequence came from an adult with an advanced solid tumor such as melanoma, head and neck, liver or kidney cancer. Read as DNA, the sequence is TGTGCCAGCAGTTACTCTCTGACAGCGAACACTGAAGCTTTCTTT. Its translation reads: CASSYSLTANTEAFF.